These T cell receptor beta chains were read from a single sample in a study of shared T cell receptors in the human thymus. TCRdb keeps only in-frame clones here, not all; method: immunoSEQ multiplex PCR. Altogether more than 300,000 clones are present, around 95% being singletons, with the ten largest covering approximately 0.02%. The material sequenced was thymocytes. The receptor set was obtained from a human donor. Each CDR3 is given with its conserved first and last residue. Each record gives: CDR3 DNA, CDR3 protein, J gene, D gene, V gene, clone size, CDR3 length. D genes are given only for firm matches. Clone size appears in some rows only: once, few, many, or a class for an expanded clone.

TGTGCCAGCAGTTTATGCAGGGCGGGAGTGGTGCATGAGCAGTTCTTC | CASSLCRAGVVHEQFF | TRBJ2-1 | TRBD2 | TRBV28 | . | 16
TGTGCCAGCAGCTTCGGTTGGACAGGGCCACCCTACGAGCAGTACTTC | CASSFGWTGPPYEQYF | TRBJ2-7 | TRBD1 | TRBV7-8 | . | 16
TGTGCCAGCAGCTTACGACAACTACCTATGTTGGGCTACACCTTC | CASSLRQLPMLGYTF | TRBJ1-2 | . | TRBV7-2 | . | 15
TGTGCCACCCTACCTCTCACTAGGGCCCCCTACGAGCAGTACTTC | CATLPLTRAPYEQYF | TRBJ2-7 | . | TRBV28 | . | 15
TGTGCCAGCAGCCAGGAAGGTCCGGGACTTAATGAAAAACTGTTTTTT | CASSQEGPGLNEKLFF | TRBJ1-4 | . | TRBV14 | . | 16
TGTGCCATCAGTGGTCCGCCAAACACCGGGGAGCTGTTTTTT | CAISGPPNTGELFF | TRBJ2-2 | . | TRBV10-3 | . | 14
TGTGCCAGTCTCTTGACCGGACAAACTGAAGCTTTCTTT | CASLLTGQTEAFF | TRBJ1-1 | . | TRBV19 | . | 13
TGTGCCAGCAGCCCACCGAGGATCGGGGACTTAACTCACAATGAGCAGTTCTTC | CASSPPRIGDLTHNEQFF | TRBJ2-1 | . | TRBV7-6 | once | 18
TGCGCCAGCGGCATGACTAGCGGGAGTTTCGCCGGCTACAATGAGCAGTTCTTC | CASGMTSGSFAGYNEQFF | TRBJ2-1 | TRBD2 | TRBV4-3 | . | 18
TGTGCCTGCATAGCGGGAGACTCCTACGAGCAGTACTTC | CACIAGDSYEQYF | TRBJ2-7 | TRBD2 | TRBV30 | . | 13
TGCGCCAGCAGCCACCCCCCGGGACTAGCGAGGCTAAGGAAGGGTCCCACAGATACGCAGTATTTT | CASSHPPGLARLRKGPTDTQYF | TRBJ2-3 | TRBD2 | TRBV4-1 | . | 22
TGTGCCAGCAGTTTTTACAGCGGGAGGGCATTCTCCTACAATGAGCAGTTCTTC | CASSFYSGRAFSYNEQFF | TRBJ2-1 | TRBD2 | TRBV28 | . | 18
TGTGCCAGCAGCCCCGGGACCAGAATCTATACCTACGAGCAGTACTTC | CASSPGTRIYTYEQYF | TRBJ2-7 | . | TRBV7-6 | . | 16
TGTGCCAGCAGCCTCGACAGGGCCCGGGAGCAGTTCTTC | CASSLDRAREQFF | TRBJ2-1 | TRBD1 | TRBV11-2 | . | 13
TGCGCCAGCAGCTACTTATACCTAGCGAACACCGGGGAGCTGTTTTTT | CASSYLYLANTGELFF | TRBJ2-2 | . | TRBV5-1 | . | 16
TGTGCCAGCAGCGGGACAAGACGCCAGTACTTC | CASSGTRRQYF | TRBJ2-5 | . | TRBV11-2 | . | 11
TGTGCCAGCAGCAAAGGACCCCATCAGCCCCAGCATTTT | CASSKGPHQPQHF | TRBJ1-5 | . | TRBV5-6 | . | 13
TGTGCTAGCAGCCCCCGGGACAGGAGCTCCTACAATGAGCAGTTCTTC | CASSPRDRSSYNEQFF | TRBJ2-1 | TRBD1 | TRBV7-7 | . | 16
TGTGCCACCAGCCGCCCGGGCCCAAACACTGAAGCTTTCTTT | CATSRPGPNTEAFF | TRBJ1-1 | . | TRBV15 | . | 14
TGCGCCAGCAGCCTCCCGGTTGGCGCAAGGAGTACGCAGTATTTT | CASSLPVGARSTQYF | TRBJ2-3 | . | TRBV4-1 | once | 15
TGTGCCAGCAGCTTAGATCAAAGGCAGGACACTGAAGCTTTCTTT | CASSLDQRQDTEAFF | TRBJ1-1 | . | TRBV11-3 | . | 15
TGTGCCAGTAGTATAGGGGGGGCTAATTCACCCCTCCACTTT | CASSIGGANSPLHF | TRBJ1-6 | . | TRBV19 | . | 14
TGTGCCAGCAGCTTGGGTGGGGCTACCCCTAACTATGGCTACACCTTC | CASSLGGATPNYGYTF | TRBJ1-2 | . | TRBV7-8 | once | 16
TGTGCCAGCAGCCTCTTGGGGGGCGGGTGGAATGAGCAGTTCTTC | CASSLLGGGWNEQFF | TRBJ2-1 | . | TRBV27 | . | 15
TGCGCCAGCAGCCACTCCTGGGCGGGACTAGCGACAGGCTCCTACGAGCAGTACTTC | CASSHSWAGLATGSYEQYF | TRBJ2-7 | TRBD2 | TRBV4-3 | . | 19
TGTGCCAGCAGCTTACCATCGACCTCGGGGGATGGCTACACCTTC | CASSLPSTSGDGYTF | TRBJ1-2 | . | TRBV7-2 | . | 15
TGTGCCAGCAGTGAATACGAAAGGGACCCCTACGAGCAGTACTTC | CASSEYERDPYEQYF | TRBJ2-7 | . | TRBV25-1 | once | 15
TGTGCCAGCAGCCCGGACAGGGTAAAGGATGGCTACACCTTC | CASSPDRVKDGYTF | TRBJ1-2 | TRBD1 | TRBV28 | . | 14
TGTGCCAGCGGCCCCGGGACTAGCGATAACCATGAGCAGTTCTTC | CASGPGTSDNHEQFF | TRBJ2-1 | TRBD2 | TRBV27 | . | 15
TGTGCCAGCAGCGTCGCACTAGCGGGCCCCTACGAGCAGTACTTC | CASSVALAGPYEQYF | TRBJ2-7 | TRBD2 | TRBV6-6 | . | 15
TGTGCCAGCAGCTCAACCAAAAGACAGAAGAACTATGGCTACACCTTC | CASSSTKRQKNYGYTF | TRBJ1-2 | . | TRBV5-5 | . | 16
TGTGCCAGCAGCTTAGCGGGCCAGGCCCAGCATTTT | CASSLAGQAQHF | TRBJ1-5 | . | TRBV7-6 | few | 12
TGTGCCAGCAGCCCGTCCGTCCCTGAGTACACCGGGGAGCTGTTTTTT | CASSPSVPEYTGELFF | TRBJ2-2 | . | TRBV27 | few | 16
TGTGCCAGCAGCCCGGCGGGCGGGAGCGGGAGAACAGATACGCAGTATTTT | CASSPAGGSGRTDTQYF | TRBJ2-3 | TRBD2 | TRBV7-2 | . | 17
TGTGCCAGCAGCCGGGGACAGGGGACACGGCAGCCCCAGCATTTT | CASSRGQGTRQPQHF | TRBJ1-5 | TRBD1 | TRBV7-2 | . | 15
TGTGCCAGCAGCTCCCCCCTGGATGAGCAGTTCTTC | CASSSPLDEQFF | TRBJ2-1 | . | TRBV7-4 | . | 12
TGTGCCAGCACCTTGGAGGGGGCTTATGAAAAACTGTTTTTT | CASTLEGAYEKLFF | TRBJ1-4 | TRBD1 | TRBV7-2 | . | 14
TGTGCCATCGCCTTACAGGGCCACTACAATGAGCAGTTCTTC | CAIALQGHYNEQFF | TRBJ2-1 | . | TRBV7-2 | . | 14
TGTGCCAGCTCACACTGGCCAGGCGGACTTAATGAAAAACTGTTTTTT | CASSHWPGGLNEKLFF | TRBJ1-4 | . | TRBV18 | . | 16
TGTGCCAGTAGTAAGGGACAATCTCGGGAAAAACTGTTTTTT | CASSKGQSREKLFF | TRBJ1-4 | . | TRBV19 | . | 14
TGTGCCAGCAGCCCCGAACGGGTCTCCTATAATTCACCCCTCCACTTT | CASSPERVSYNSPLHF | TRBJ1-6 | . | TRBV9 | . | 16
TGTGCCAGCAGCTTGGAGAGGGGACAGGATCACAATGAGCAGTTCTTC | CASSLERGQDHNEQFF | TRBJ2-1 | TRBD1 | TRBV11-2 | . | 16
TGTGCCAGCGAGCCGAGACTAGCGGGAAGTTCCTACGAGCAGTACTTC | CASEPRLAGSSYEQYF | TRBJ2-7 | TRBD2 | TRBV11-2 | . | 16
TGTGCCAGCAGCGGGTCCCAGGGGTACGAGCAGTACTTC | CASSGSQGYEQYF | TRBJ2-7 | . | TRBV5-6 | . | 13
TGTGCCAGCAGCTCCACAGGGGGGACCTTAGACAATCAGCCCCAGCATTTT | CASSSTGGTLDNQPQHF | TRBJ1-5 | TRBD1 | TRBV5-6 | . | 17
TGCGCCAGCAGCAGGGGCACCTATGGCTACACCTTC | CASSRGTYGYTF | TRBJ1-2 | . | TRBV5-1 | . | 12
TGTGCCATCGGGTCGAGGGAGACCCAGTACTTC | CAIGSRETQYF | TRBJ2-5 | . | TRBV10-3 | . | 11
TGTGCCAGCAGTCCAAAGGGACTAGCGGGAGGGCCGGGGGCAGATACGCAGTATTTT | CASSPKGLAGGPGADTQYF | TRBJ2-3 | TRBD2 | TRBV7-8 | . | 19
TGTGCCTGGAGTACGCCTAGCGGGAGGGCCGGGGAGCTGTTTTTT | CAWSTPSGRAGELFF | TRBJ2-2 | TRBD2 | TRBV30 | . | 15
TGTGCCAGCAGTCTACAGGGGAACTATGGCTACACCTTC | CASSLQGNYGYTF | TRBJ1-2 | TRBD1 | TRBV7-9 | . | 13
TGTGCCAGCAGCTTAGACGATGAGGGGGCGATGGATGAGCAGTTCTTC | CASSLDDEGAMDEQFF | TRBJ2-1 | TRBD1 | TRBV7-9 | . | 16
TGTGCCAGCAGCCGACAGGGGGGACATCGGGATTCACCCCTCCACTTT | CASSRQGGHRDSPLHF | TRBJ1-6 | TRBD1 | TRBV7-2 | . | 16
TGCGCCAGCCCAGCGGGAGGGCCGGGCTACGAGCAGTACTTC | CASPAGGPGYEQYF | TRBJ2-7 | TRBD2 | TRBV4-1 | . | 14
TGTGCCAGCAGTGAAGCACGGTTCACCTACGAGCAGTACTTC | CASSEARFTYEQYF | TRBJ2-7 | . | TRBV6-1 | . | 14